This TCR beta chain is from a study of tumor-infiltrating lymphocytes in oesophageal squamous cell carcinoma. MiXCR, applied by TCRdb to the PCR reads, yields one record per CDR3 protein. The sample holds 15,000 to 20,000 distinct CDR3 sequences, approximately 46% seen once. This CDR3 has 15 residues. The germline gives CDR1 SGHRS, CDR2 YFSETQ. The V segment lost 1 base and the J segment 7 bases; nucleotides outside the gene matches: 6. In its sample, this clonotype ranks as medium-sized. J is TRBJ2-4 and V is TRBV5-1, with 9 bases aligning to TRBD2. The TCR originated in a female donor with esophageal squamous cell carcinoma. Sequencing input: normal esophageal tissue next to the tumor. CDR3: CASSLNSGSGNIQYF. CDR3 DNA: TGCGCCAGCAGCTTGAATAGCGGGAGTGGGAACATTCAGTACTTC.